What follows describes a single T cell receptor beta chain. This entry comes from a study of cytotoxic CD8 clonotypes in ibrutinib-treated CLL. Assay: immunoSEQ multiplex PCR; the TCRdb copy retains only in-frame clones and omits some. The table records 200,000 or so clones, around 75% of them present only once. The CDR3 has 12 amino acids. V gave up 10 bases and J gave up 2 bases, with 11 bases separating them. From germline, CDR1 is MNHEY and CDR2 SVGAGI. The sample was PBMCs, taken after 12 months of ibrutinib treatment. The gene calls are TRBV6-5 and TRBJ1-2; no clear D gene. The source is a human donor with chronic lymphocytic leukemia. The DNA of the CDR3 is TGTGCCACTAGGGTCCAGAACTATGGCTACACCTTC. Residues: CATRVQNYGYTF.